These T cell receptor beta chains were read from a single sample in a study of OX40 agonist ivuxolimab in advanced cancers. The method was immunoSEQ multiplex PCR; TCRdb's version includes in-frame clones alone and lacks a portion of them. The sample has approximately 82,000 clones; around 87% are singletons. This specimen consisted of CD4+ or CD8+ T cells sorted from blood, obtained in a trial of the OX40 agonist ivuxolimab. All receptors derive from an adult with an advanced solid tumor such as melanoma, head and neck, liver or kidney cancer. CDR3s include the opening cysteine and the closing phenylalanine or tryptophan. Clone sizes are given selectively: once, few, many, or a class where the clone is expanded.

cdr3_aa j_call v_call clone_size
CASSLPRQGSTGELFF TRBJ2-2 TRBV4-1 once
CASSFAGRNTEAFF TRBJ1-1 TRBV5-6 .
CAIRNGIFSYEQYF TRBJ2-7 TRBV10-3 few
CAWSVRLDNQPQHF TRBJ1-5 TRBV30 .
CASSPRQPAGELFF TRBJ2-2 TRBV7-6 .
CAWSRRDRGLWGTYEQYF TRBJ2-7 TRBV30 .
CASRSGPGEAGANVLTF TRBJ2-6 TRBV9 .
CASSPSDVAGGELFF TRBJ2-2 TRBV7-6 .
CASSTGQAGNSPLHF TRBJ1-6 TRBV9 .
CASAILGQGSNTEAFF TRBJ1-1 TRBV5-1 .
CASSQVPPGRTEQFF TRBJ2-1 TRBV4-1 .
CASSIGLGLSEAFF TRBJ1-1 TRBV19 .
CAWSVRGGNTIYF TRBJ1-3 TRBV30 .
CASSKGDRESGEQFF TRBJ2-1 TRBV5-1 .
CASSPLRVNTEAFF TRBJ1-1 TRBV18 .
CASSPRTDPYEQYF TRBJ2-7 TRBV18 .
CASSPGPKGTGELFF TRBJ2-2 TRBV10-1 .
CASSDLTDITYEQYF TRBJ2-7 TRBV25-1 .
CASSYFKGRNYGYTF TRBJ1-2 TRBV6-5 .
CASSALLTDTQYF TRBJ2-3 TRBV9 .
CATSREASLNEKLFF TRBJ1-4 TRBV15 .
CASSQEGTSGWNNQETQYF TRBJ2-5 TRBV4-3 .
CASRQLAGGYNEQFF TRBJ2-1 TRBV6-6 .
CASSPSSRVGNQPQHF TRBJ1-5 TRBV2 .
CASSPPGVGSNQPQHF TRBJ1-5 TRBV7-9 .
CATSRVGGIAATDTQYF TRBJ2-3 TRBV15 .
CASSLVPTEPQHF TRBJ1-5 TRBV7-8 .
CAASGEETQYF TRBJ2-5 TRBV2 .
CASSLQGELTGNTIYF TRBJ1-3 TRBV19 .
CASSEVQGAREKLFF TRBJ1-4 TRBV6-1 .
CASSGQVLNTGELFF TRBJ2-2 TRBV2 .
CASSRQRGTYNEQFF TRBJ2-1 TRBV7-2 .
CASSEGRGGGQETQYF TRBJ2-5 TRBV2 .
CAIARRVNEAFF TRBJ1-1 TRBV10-3 .
CASSAAGKETQYF TRBJ2-5 TRBV5-1 once
CSVVPGEETQYF TRBJ2-5 TRBV29-1 .
CASSPRGGRDDTQYF TRBJ2-3 TRBV6-1 once
CASSMLASGSSNEQFF TRBJ2-1 TRBV19 .
CASTPGQMNTEAFF TRBJ1-1 TRBV6-5 .
CASSLEGGAKNIQYF TRBJ2-4 TRBV7-9 .
CASSLRGSSYNEQFF TRBJ2-1 TRBV5-1 once
CASSPNPQGSGNTIYF TRBJ1-3 TRBV5-6 .
CASSLPTGGTETQYF TRBJ2-5 TRBV7-2 .
CASSPGTSGTGELFF TRBJ2-2 TRBV5-1 .
CASSTAAIRNSPLHF TRBJ1-6 TRBV5-1 .
CASSPWDYEQYF TRBJ2-7 TRBV7-2 .
CASSPGKLAGGFSYNEQFF TRBJ2-1 TRBV5-8 .
CASRGRSGGETQYF TRBJ2-5 TRBV25-1 .
CASYRTGQPYEQYF TRBJ2-7 TRBV5-5 few
CASSIVSGRRDYGYTF TRBJ1-2 TRBV19 once
CASSVATGRGSGYTF TRBJ1-2 TRBV9 few
CASSWGRGGTEAFF TRBJ1-1 TRBV28 .
CASSSRQGRNTEAFF TRBJ1-1 TRBV7-8 .
CASSPGTANQPQHF TRBJ1-5 TRBV5-1 .
CASSHTSGRANNGNEQFF TRBJ2-1 TRBV7-2 .
CASSLASGNIQYF TRBJ2-4 TRBV7-6 .
CASSVGQGFGYGYTF TRBJ1-2 TRBV9 .
CASIGLGAGQETQYF TRBJ2-5 TRBV27 .
CASSEDSSYNSPLHF TRBJ1-6 TRBV2 .
CASSLGRGNSPLHF TRBJ1-6 TRBV5-1 .